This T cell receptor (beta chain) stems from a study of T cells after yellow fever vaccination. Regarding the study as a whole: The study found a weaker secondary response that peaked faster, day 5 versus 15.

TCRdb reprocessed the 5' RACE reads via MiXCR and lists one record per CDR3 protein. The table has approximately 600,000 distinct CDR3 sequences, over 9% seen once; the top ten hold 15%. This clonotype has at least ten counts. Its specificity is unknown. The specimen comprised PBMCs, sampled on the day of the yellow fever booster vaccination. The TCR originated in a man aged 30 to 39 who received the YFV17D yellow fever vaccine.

The CDR3 loop is CATRGPSQETQYF. DNA for the CDR3: TGTGCGACGCGAGGACCGAGCCAAGAGACCCAGTACTTC. The genes are TRBV19 and TRBJ2-5; D unclear. CDR3 length: 13 residues. From germline, CDR1 is LNHDA and CDR2 SQIVND (reference sequence).